This TCR beta chain originates from a study of T cell changes during pregnancy in multiple sclerosis. The trim removed 7 bases at V and 7 bases at J, leaving 14 bases unmatched. Germline V lookup: CDR1 PRHDT, CDR2 FYEKMQ (reference sequence). The CDR3 consists of 16 residues. Using immunoSEQ multiplex PCR, the repertoire was profiled, and TCRdb retains in-frame clones only, with some absent. Of approximately 38,000 clones in the sample, around 94% were seen once. This material consisted of peripheral blood, taken in the third trimester of pregnancy. This chain joins TRBV13 and TRBJ1-3; TRBD1 aligns across 9 bases. The clonotype was recovered from a female donor with multiple sclerosis, enrolled in a pregnancy study. The CDR3 DNA follows: TGTGCCAGCACGGTAGCCGGGACAGGGAAAAAGAACACCATATATTTT. Encoded protein: CASTVAGTGKKNTIYF.